The entry below describes one T cell receptor (beta chain). Trimming removed 4 bases from V and 3 bases from J; junction bases left unmatched: 12. This CDR3 is built from 16 residues. CDR1 is SEHNR, CDR2 FQNEAQ, per germline (reference sequence). In the original processing: Reference gene primer amplification gave estimated nucleated cell counts. TCRdb's table, derived via immunoSEQ multiplex PCR, lists solely in-frame clones and lacks some. V, J and clone size are taken as reported in that table, and D and trimming were inferred from the DNA itself. The sample contains roughly 43,000 clones, about 91% of which appear only once. The sample comes from a study of blood T cell repertoires in COVID-19. Overall study: COVID-19 samples collected from the United States, Italy and Spain covered acute and convalescent phases. PBMCs, B-cell-depleted T cells, or T cells were the source of the cDNA or gDNA that made up the material.

This clonotype was obtained from a man aged 60 to 69 with active COVID-19. Sequencing input: peripheral blood. This chain uses TRBV7-9 with TRBJ2-7; 7 bases align to TRBD2. The CDR3 is CASSSLGRVGRYEQYF. The CDR3 nucleotides are TGTGCCAGCAGCTCCCTGGGGAGGGTAGGCCGCTACGAGCAGTACTTC.